The rows below give T cell receptor beta chains drawn from one sample of a study of radiation and T cells in renal cell carcinoma. Clones were read by immunoSEQ multiplex PCR, and TCRdb kept only the in-frame ones, dropping some. The repertoire holds 70,000 to 90,000 clones, with 80% to 90% as singletons. The source was blood, collected from a patient whose treatment included radiotherapy and nephrectomy. The receptor source for this set is a woman aged 45 to 65 with renal cell carcinoma. The CDR3 runs from the conserved cysteine through the conserved F or W. D genes are given only for firm matches. Not every row has a clone size; where given, it reads once, few, many or a size class.

j_call v_call clone_size d_call cdr3_length cdr3_nt cdr3_aa
TRBJ2-1 TRBV27 - TRBD2 19 TGTGCCAGCAGTTTAATTAGGCTAGCGGGGAGGAGTTCCTACAATGAGCAGTTCTTC CASSLIRLAGRSSYNEQFF
TRBJ1-1 TRBV4-3 - TRBD1 17 TGCGCCAGCAGCCAAGATAGGGGCGTTCAGGGGGGCACTGAAGCTTTCTTT CASSQDRGVQGGTEAFF
TRBJ2-7 TRBV7-2 - - 14 TGTGCCAGCAGCTTAGACCAGAAGCTTTACGAGCAGTACTTC CASSLDQKLYEQYF
TRBJ1-5 TRBV19 few - 14 TGTGCCAGTAACCCAGGGAAAGGAAGGCAGCCCCAGCATTTT CASNPGKGRQPQHF
TRBJ2-5 TRBV7-2 - - 16 TGTGCCAGCAGCCCAAGGGCGGGGGCTAGCCTTGAGACCCAGTACTTC CASSPRAGASLETQYF
TRBJ2-1 TRBV9 - TRBD1 14 TGTGCCAGCAGCGTACGGGCAGGGGGCAGGGAGCAGTTCTTC CASSVRAGGREQFF
TRBJ2-3 TRBV5-4 - TRBD1 16 TGTGCCAGCAGCTTGAGGACAGGGGCACGAACAGATACGCAGTATTTT CASSLRTGARTDTQYF
TRBJ1-4 TRBV15 - - 15 TGTGCCACCAGCAAGGAGCAGGCAGGTGGAGAAAAACTGTTTTTT CATSKEQAGGEKLFF
TRBJ2-7 TRBV13 - - 13 TGTGCCAGCAGCTTAGGGACAGCCTACGAGCAGTACTTC CASSLGTAYEQYF
TRBJ2-1 TRBV7-8 - TRBD1 15 TGTGCCAGCAGCATTGGGACAGGGGCCCACAATGAGCAGTTCTTC CASSIGTGAHNEQFF
TRBJ1-1 TRBV5-1 once - 14 TGCGCCAGCAGCTTGACAGGAGGGTACACTGAAGCTTTCTTT CASSLTGGYTEAFF
TRBJ1-3 TRBV7-9 - TRBD1 15 TGTGCCAGCAGCCCCCAGGGGGTCTCTGGAAACACCATATATTTT CASSPQGVSGNTIYF
TRBJ2-7 TRBV7-2 - - 13 TGTGCCAGCAAGAGGGCCCGATCATCGGAGCAGTACTTC CASKRARSSEQYF
TRBJ2-3 TRBV7-2 few - 17 TGTGCCAGCAGCTTAGAAGGCGGGGCCGGGGGCGGAGATACGCAGTATTTT CASSLEGGAGGGDTQYF
TRBJ2-1 TRBV18 - TRBD1 14 TGTGCCAGCTCACCAAGACAGGGCTACAATGAGCAGTTCTTC CASSPRQGYNEQFF
TRBJ2-7 TRBV25-1 - - 14 TGTGCCAGCAGCGAGGAGTTGGGCCCCTTTGCGCAGTACTTC CASSEELGPFAQYF
TRBJ1-4 TRBV4-2 few TRBD1 16 TGTGCCAGCAGCCAAAACAGGGGCTCAACTAATGAAAAACTGTTTTTT CASSQNRGSTNEKLFF
TRBJ1-4 TRBV9 many TRBD1 15 TGTGCCAGCAAAAGAGGTACAGGGGGAAATGAAAAACTGTTTTTT CASKRGTGGNEKLFF
TRBJ2-7 TRBV28 - - 14 TGTGCCAGCAGTTTCAGGGTTGGCTCCTACGAGCAGTACTTC CASSFRVGSYEQYF
TRBJ2-1 TRBV9 - TRBD1 13 TGTGCCAGCACCGGACAGGACCACAATGAGCAGTTCTTC CASTGQDHNEQFF
TRBJ2-5 TRBV28 - - 11 TGTGCCAGCAGTGCTATTGAGACCCAGTACTTC CASSAIETQYF
TRBJ2-1 TRBV7-8 - TRBD1 13 TGTGCCAGCAGCTCACCCAGGGGGAGTGAGCAGTTCTTC CASSSPRGSEQFF
TRBJ2-3 TRBV15 - TRBD2 20 TGTGCCACCAGCAGCGGTTCGTTTAGCGGGGGATCTGGGGTACTAGATACGCAGTATTTT CATSSGSFSGGSGVLDTQYF
TRBJ2-7 TRBV7-9 - - 13 TGTGCCAGCAGCTCGGCGACCTCCTACGAGCAGTACTTC CASSSATSYEQYF
TRBJ1-1 TRBV5-5 once - 14 TGTGCCAGCAGTAAGCAGGGCATGAACACTGAAGCTTTCTTT CASSKQGMNTEAFF
TRBJ1-5 TRBV4-3 - - 15 TGCGCCAGCAGCCTTGGTAGGGGGGACAATCAGCCCCAGCATTTT CASSLGRGDNQPQHF
TRBJ2-7 TRBV6-5 - TRBD2 15 TGTGCCAGCAGTTCCGGGACTAGCGGGATTGACGAGCAGTACTTC CASSSGTSGIDEQYF
TRBJ1-2 TRBV5-1 once - 15 TGCGCCAGCAGCTTGGGGGGCAGGACTTCTTATGGCTACACCTTC CASSLGGRTSYGYTF
TRBJ2-3 TRBV7-2 - - 17 TGTGCCAGCAGTTTAGTCTCCGGGACGGGAAGCACAGATACGCAGTATTTT CASSLVSGTGSTDTQYF
TRBJ1-6 TRBV10-1 - TRBD1 15 TGCGCCAGCAAAACGGGGACAGGACGAATTCAACCCCTCCACTTT CASKTGTGRIQPLHF
TRBJ1-2 TRBV5-4 - - 14 TGTGCCAGCAGCTTTGGAGGGGATGGCTATGGCTACACCTTC CASSFGGDGYGYTF
TRBJ2-7 TRBV5-8 once TRBD2 14 TGTGCCGCCAACGGGGCGGGAGGGGAGGGCGAGCAGTACTTC CAANGAGGEGEQYF
TRBJ1-3 TRBV7-8 once TRBD1 16 TGTGCCAGCAGCTTAGGGTTGACAGGGGCGGGAAACACCATATATTTT CASSLGLTGAGNTIYF
TRBJ1-2 TRBV6-6 - - 15 TGTGCCAGCAGTCTATCCTTATTAGCTAACTATGGCTACACCTTC CASSLSLLANYGYTF
TRBJ1-4 TRBV5-6 few - 13 TGTGCCAGCAGCTTCCACTCTAATGAAAAACTGTTTTTT CASSFHSNEKLFF
TRBJ2-3 TRBV6-5 - TRBD2 13 TGTGCCAGTCGACTAGCGGGGGCAGATACGCAGTATTTT CASRLAGADTQYF
TRBJ2-1 TRBV5-8 - - 14 TGTGCCAGCAGCTTCGGCCGGCAGTACAATGAGCAGTTCTTC CASSFGRQYNEQFF
TRBJ2-7 TRBV11-3 - TRBD1 13 TGTGCCAGCAGCCGGGACAGGGCAGGCGAGCAGTACTTC CASSRDRAGEQYF
TRBJ1-1 TRBV6-5 - - 12 TGTGCCAGCAGCCCCCGGGACACTGAAGCTTTCTTT CASSPRDTEAFF
TRBJ1-2 TRBV19 - - 12 TGTGCCAGTAGACATTCTAACTATGGCTACACCTTC CASRHSNYGYTF
TRBJ2-2 TRBV11-3 - TRBD1 16 TGTGCCAGCAGCCTTAACAGGGGGGTAAACACCGGGGAGCTGTTTTTT CASSLNRGVNTGELFF
TRBJ2-5 TRBV7-2 - - 14 TGTGCCAGCAGCCTGGGACGGAATCAAGAGACCCAGTACTTC CASSLGRNQETQYF
TRBJ1-1 TRBV6-5 few - 13 TGTGCCAGCAGTCGTCTGTTGAACACTGAAGCTTTCTTT CASSRLLNTEAFF
TRBJ1-1 TRBV9 - - 17 TGTGCCAGCAGCGACGACCCAAGACAGGTTGAGAACACTGAAGCTTTCTTT CASSDDPRQVENTEAFF
TRBJ1-5 TRBV15 - - 15 TGTGCCACCAGCAGAGATGTCGCCGGGTATCAGCCCCAGCATTTT CATSRDVAGYQPQHF
TRBJ1-1 TRBV5-5 - - 13 TGTGCCAGCAGCTTGGGCCCAACCTCCGGGGCTTTCTTT CASSLGPTSGAFF
TRBJ1-1 TRBV9 - - 16 TGTGCCAGCAGCGTAGGGAACCACCTCGGGGGAGGTGAAGCTTTCTTT CASSVGNHLGGGEAFF
TRBJ1-1 TRBV9 - - 14 TGTGCCAGCAGCGTAGGTCCGGGCGGGGCTGAAGCTTTCTTT CASSVGPGGAEAFF
TRBJ2-3 TRBV6-6 - - 13 TGTGCCAGCAGTTACACCTCCACAGATACGCAGTATTTT CASSYTSTDTQYF
TRBJ1-1 TRBV4-2 - - 15 TGTGCCAGCAGCCAAGAACCGCAGGGAATCACTGAAGCTTTCTTT CASSQEPQGITEAFF
TRBJ1-4 TRBV6-1 - - 17 TGTGCCAGCAGTGAATCGCGCGGTCCAGCGGTGGGGGAAAAACTGTTTTTT CASSESRGPAVGEKLFF
TRBJ2-1 TRBV5-1 - - 15 TGCGCCAGCAGCTTGGAAGGGGCGCCTTACAATGAGCAGTTCTTC CASSLEGAPYNEQFF
TRBJ1-1 TRBV29-1 - TRBD1 14 TGCAGCGTTCGAACAGGGGGGATAAACACTGAAGCTTTCTTT CSVRTGGINTEAFF
TRBJ2-5 TRBV5-1 - TRBD1 15 TGCGCCAGCAGACACGGGACAGGACCAATAGAGACCCAGTACTTC CASRHGTGPIETQYF
TRBJ2-2 TRBV28 - TRBD1 15 TGTGCCAGCAGCCAGACAGGGTCGGGCACCGGGGAGCTGTTTTTT CASSQTGSGTGELFF